This T cell receptor beta chain was recovered during a study of blood T cell repertoires in COVID-19. Study overall: Collection of acute and convalescent COVID-19 samples took place in the United States, Italy and Spain. Sample material is recorded as cDNA or gDNA derived from T cells, B-cell-depleted T cells, or PBMCs.

As processed by the authors: Researchers report that nucleated cell counts were estimated from reference gene primer amplification. The data were produced by immunoSEQ multiplex PCR, yet TCRdb's version contains in-frame clones alone and is incomplete. The V and J calls and clone size are taken from that table; D and trimming were inferred from the DNA. The sample has around 130,000 clones, around 76% seen once. This sequence was found in a human donor in a cohort sampled during active COVID-19. Sequences were obtained from peripheral blood.

Written as DNA, the CDR3 is TGCAGCGTTCTGGGAGGGGTCGGCACTGAAGCTTTCTTT. Its protein is CSVLGGVGTEAFF. The V call is TRBV29-1, the J call TRBJ1-1; weak D call: TRBD1 (5 bases). The germline gives CDR1 SQVTM, CDR2 ANQGSEA. The CDR3 contains 13 residues. V lost 5 bases to trimming and J lost 4 bases, with 14 bases between them.